Shown below are 4 T cell receptor beta chains from a single sample sequenced in a study of blood T cells in healthy people across ages. The use of a sample-barcoded 5' primer and a J-beta primer mix characterized a second PCR of about 6 to 11 cycles. TCRdb called the 5' RACE reads again in MiXCR, with one record for every CDR3 protein. The table shows around 870,000 distinct CDR3 sequences, with 25% to 30% occurring only once. What was sequenced was blood. Receptors originate from a woman over 75 in good health.

In regard to this clonotype: Being one base from a much bigger clone, this may be a read error. The chain combines TRBV7-9 with TRBJ2-3; D is perhaps TRBD1 (6 bases). V shed 1 base and J shed 1 base, with 21 bases lying between them. This CDR3 contains 19 residues. Germline loops: CDR1 SEHNR, CDR2 FQNEAQ (reference sequence). The CDR3 sequence: CASSLDRVGRTVRTDTQYF. The DNA of the CDR3 is TGTGCCAGCAGCTTAGATCGCGTCGGACGGACAGTACGCACAGATACGCAGTATTTT.

This clonotype was detected a few times. V and J are TRBV30 and TRBJ1-2, with no clear D. Looked up from germline, CDR1 is GTSNPN and CDR2 is SVGIG (reference sequence). The CDR3 has 13 residues. V was clipped by 2 bases and J by 3 bases, with 10 bases between them. CDR3 sequence: CAWSPDTDYGYTF. CDR3 coding DNA: TGTGCCTGGAGTCCAGACACAGACTATGGCTACACCTTC.

About this clonotype: A much larger clone lies one base from this, so it may be a read error. This rearrangement joins TRBV12-3 or TRBV12-4 to TRBJ1-6, with no clear D. The V and J ends lost 3 bases and 10 bases respectively, with 16 bases between them. The CDR3 is made up of 15 amino acids. For the CDR3, the DNA is TGTGCCAGCAGTTTGGAAGCGATAGGCGGGTCACCCCTCCACTTT. Its translation: CASSLEAIGGSPLHF.

This clonotype has a count of ten or more. V and J are TRBV6-2 or TRBV6-3 and TRBJ2-6; 7 nucleotides line up with TRBD1. This CDR3 spans 16 amino acids. Unmatched junction bases numbered 7, after V lost 6 bases and J lost 2 bases. CDR1 MNHEY and CDR2 SVGEGT come from the germline V gene. CDR3 loop: CASSPPQGAGANVLTF. The CDR3 DNA sequence: TGTGCCAGCAGCCCCCCCCAGGGGGCTGGGGCCAACGTCCTGACTTTC.